A single sample is the source of the 3 T cell receptor beta chains below, sequenced in a study of Graves' ophthalmopathy and Graves' hyperthyroidism. From RNA, the CDR3 regions of TCR beta chains were amplified and sequenced. The first round was an RT-PCR with HTBI primers, and the second round was a multiplex PCR. TCRdb reanalysed the multiplex PCR reads using MiXCR and keeps one entry per CDR3 protein. The repertoire has over a million distinct CDR3 sequences, 35% to 40% of them found once; the top ten carry approximately 12%. Sequences were obtained from peripheral blood or thyroid tissue (not recorded which). The receptor source for this set is an adult man with Graves' hyperthyroidism.

At least ten counts were recorded for this clonotype. The J gene is TRBJ1-5, the V gene TRBV19; D not resolved. The germline CDR1 and CDR2 sequences are LNHDA and SQIVND (reference sequence). This CDR3 has 15 amino acids. Between the trimmed V and J ends, which lost 6 bases and 5 bases, there was a span of 17 bases. The CDR3, as DNA: TGTGCCAGTAGCCCCACCGGAAGGGTTTATCAGCCCCAGCATTTT. Translated: CASSPTGRVYQPQHF.

The rearrangement uses TRBV7-9 and TRBJ2-5; maybe TRBD2 (6 bases). Germline CDR1 and CDR2: SEHNR and FQNEAQ (reference sequence). Between the trimmed V and J ends, which lost 5 bases and 5 bases, there was a span of 21 bases. The CDR3 spans 16 residues. CDR3: CASSRTGGVERETQYF. In nucleotides, the CDR3 is TGTGCCAGCAGCAGAACAGGAGGGGTAGAGCGGGAGACCCAGTACTTC.

The DNA for the CDR3 is TGTGCCAGCAGCTTGTGGGCGGGGGCAACCTACGAGCAGTACTTC. Its protein is CASSLWAGATYEQYF. The chain combines TRBV11-1 with TRBJ2-7; TRBD2 is a possible D gene (7 bases). The CDR3 extends over 15 amino acids. V lost 3 bases to trimming and J lost 2 bases, with 14 bases between them. The germline CDR1 and CDR2 sequences are SGHAT and FQDESV (reference sequence).